The source of this TCR beta chain is a study of cytomegalovirus exposure and HLA in healthy donors. Findings and caveats of the study: Clonal expansion was found to be greater in HLA-associated TCR beta chains than in equally common others in a later analysis. Available immune exposure information was restricted to CMV serostatus only.

There are 15 residues in the CDR3. Trimming at V came to 7 bases and at J to 5 bases, leaving 13 bases not matched to a gene. Germline V CDR1 and CDR2: SGHRS, YFSETQ. This clone was counted a few times. Antigen specificity is unknown. The PCR had 60 Vbeta and 13 Jbeta primers. The assay was immunoSEQ multiplex PCR, and TCRdb's table has in-frame clones only and misses some. The sample consists of around 160,000 clones, 65% to 80% of them appearing once. The sample was PBMCs. This chain links TRBV5-1 with TRBJ2-3; 7 bases map to TRBD2. This sequence was found in a man younger than 35 in good health and CMV-seropositive. CDR3 region: CASGLLGGMGDTQYF. The CDR3 DNA sequence: TGCGCCAGCGGTCTGTTGGGAGGGATGGGAGATACGCAGTATTTT.